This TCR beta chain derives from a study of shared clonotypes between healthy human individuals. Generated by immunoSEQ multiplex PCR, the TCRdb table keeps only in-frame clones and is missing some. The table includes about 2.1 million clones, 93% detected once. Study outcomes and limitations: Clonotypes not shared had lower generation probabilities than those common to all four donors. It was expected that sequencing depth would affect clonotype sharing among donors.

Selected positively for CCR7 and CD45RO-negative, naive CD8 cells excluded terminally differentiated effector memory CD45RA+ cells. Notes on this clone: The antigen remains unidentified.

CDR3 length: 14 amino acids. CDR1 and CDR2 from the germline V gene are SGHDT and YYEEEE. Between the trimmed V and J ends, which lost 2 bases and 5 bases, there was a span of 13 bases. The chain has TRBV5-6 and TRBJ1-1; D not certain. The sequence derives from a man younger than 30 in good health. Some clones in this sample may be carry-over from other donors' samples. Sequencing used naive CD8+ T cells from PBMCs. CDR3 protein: CASSFDREVTEAFF. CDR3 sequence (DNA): TGTGCCAGCAGCTTCGACCGGGAAGTAACTGAAGCTTTCTTT.